Each of the 20 T cell receptor beta chains below was sequenced from the same sample in a study of T cells expressing NK-cell markers. One entry per CDR3 protein, without DNA, is what TCRdb gives after re-calling the 5' RACE reads. This sample's clone table lists about 460,000 distinct CDR3 sequences. Sample: blood T cells: a sorted CD56 or NKG2C T cell subset, CD4+ or CD8+ T cells, or bulk PBMC T cells (not recorded which). The receptors derive from a woman aged 45-60 years in good health.

J is TRBJ2-5 and V is TRBV10-3; TCRdb reports TRBD2, a call that lacks DNA to check it against. The CDR3 has 13 amino acids. Germline assignment: CDR1 ENHRY and CDR2 SYGVKD. This chain's CDR3 is CAISPGTSETQYF.

This chain links TRBV7-8 with TRBJ2-5. This CDR3 is 14 amino acids long. Germline V lookup: CDR1 SGHVS, CDR2 FQNEAQ. CDR3 region: CASSLISGEETQYF.

V and J are TRBV7-6 and TRBJ2-4; TCRdb's D call, TRBD2, is unchecked because there is no DNA. The CDR3 is 16 amino acids. Germline V gives CDR1 SGHVS, CDR2 FNYEAQ. This chain's CDR3 is CASSPGPKRESHIQYF.

The rearrangement links TRBV6-5 to TRBJ2-1. The CDR3 is 12 amino acids. Germline V lookup: CDR1 MNHEY, CDR2 SVGAGI. This chain's CDR3 is CASSSEHNEQFF.

This rearrangement joins TRBV7-9 to TRBJ2-1. The CDR3 has 15 amino acids. CDR1 and CDR2 (germline): SEHNR, FQNEAQ (reference sequence). The CDR3 region is CAGGPGRRTYNEQFF. The full variable domain, its missing parts supplied by reference TRBV7-9 and TRBJ2-1, is DTGVSQNPRHKITKRGQNVTFRCDPISEHNRLYWYRQTLGQGPEFLTYFQNEAQLEKSRLLSDRFSAERPKGSFSTLEIQRTEQGDSAMYLCAGGPGRRTYNEQFFGPGTRLTVL.

The chain uses TRBV3-1 and TRBJ1-3. The CDR3 is made up of 16 amino acids. Per germline, CDR1 LGHDT and CDR2 YNNKEL (reference sequence). The CDR3 spells CASSQFAPSSGNTIYF.

The rearrangement joins TRBV27 to TRBJ1-3; the D gene TCRdb calls, TRBD1, cannot be checked with no DNA. CDR1 is MNHEY and CDR2 is SMNVEV in the germline V gene (reference sequence). The CDR3 totals 15 residues. CDR3 sequence: CASRLTGLSGNTIYF.

The chain uses TRBV12-3 or TRBV12-4 and TRBJ2-7; with no DNA, the TCRdb D assignment of TRBD1 cannot be verified. The CDR3 length is 13 residues. The CDR3 region is CASSLTTGPEQYF.

This chain links TRBV29-1 with TRBJ1-2; with no DNA, the TCRdb D assignment of TRBD1 cannot be verified. CDR1 is SQVTM, CDR2 ANQGSEA, per germline. The CDR3 length is 11 residues. CDR3 residues: CSASPDYGYTF. Complete variable domain (other parts from reference TRBV29-1 and TRBJ1-2): SAVISQKPSRDICQRGTSLTIQCQVDSQVTMMFWYRQQPGQSLTLIATANQGSEATYESGFVIDKFPISRPNLTFSTLTVSNMSPEDSSIYLCSASPDYGYTFGSGTRLTVV.

The chain carries TRBV7-3 and TRBJ1-1. Germline V lookup: CDR1 SGHTA, CDR2 FQGTGA. This CDR3 spans 13 amino acids. CDR3 in amino acids: CASTVGMNTEAFF. The full variable domain, in which reference TRBV7-3 and TRBJ1-1 provide the parts outside the CDR3, is GAGVSQTPSNKVTEKGKYVELRCDPISGHTALYWYRQSLGQGPEFLIYFQGTGAADDSGLPNDRFFAVRPEGSVSTLKIQRTERGDSAVYLCASTVGMNTEAFFGQGTRLTVV.

This chain uses TRBV4-2 with TRBJ2-1; the D call of TRBD2 rests on TCRdb alone, since no DNA is present to check it. The CDR3 loop spans 16 amino acids. CDR1 LGHNA and CDR2 YNFKEQ come from the germline V gene. This chain's CDR3 is CASSQVGGAVTNEQFF.

This rearrangement joins TRBV2 to TRBJ2-3; TCRdb indicates TRBD1, and absent DNA this call remains unverified. Germline assignment: CDR1 SNHLY and CDR2 FYNNEI. The CDR3 extends over 13 amino acids. The CDR3 sequence: CASSLQVGDTQYF.

This chain uses TRBV4-1 with TRBJ2-2; TCRdb picks TRBD1, but there is no DNA to check that call. The germline V gene encodes CDR1 MGHRA and CDR2 YSYEKL. The CDR3 is 15 residues long. The CDR3 reads CASSQPQGNTGELFF.

The chain joins TRBV27 to TRBJ2-7; TCRdb names TRBD1, which stays unverified in the absence of DNA. The CDR3 spans 12 residues. CDR1 MNHEY and CDR2 SMNVEV come from the germline V gene (reference sequence). The CDR3 is CASTKGDYEQYF.

The chain links TRBV20-1 to TRBJ2-1; TCRdb selects TRBD2, and the lack of DNA leaves this call unchecked. Germline V gene sequence: CDR1 DFQATT, CDR2 SNEGSKA (reference sequence). The CDR3 covers 16 residues. The CDR3 reads CSASPSSLLTYNEQFF.

The V call is TRBV29-1, the J call TRBJ2-3; TCRdb's D call of TRBD1 is untestable without DNA. The CDR3 runs 15 residues. The germline V gene has CDR1 SQVTM and CDR2 ANQGSEA. CDR3 loop: CSAQVRVLITDTQYF.

This rearrangement joins TRBV20-1 to TRBJ1-5; TCRdb names TRBD1, which stays unverified in the absence of DNA. The CDR3 has 13 residues. Germline CDR1 and CDR2: DFQATT and SNEGSKA (reference sequence). CDR3 residues: CSVGQGKNQPQHF.

The V gene is TRBV11-3, the J gene TRBJ2-5; TCRdb reports TRBD2, a call that lacks DNA to check it against. The germline CDR1 and CDR2 sequences are SGHNT and YENEEA. The CDR3 runs to 17 residues. The CDR3: CASSSKLLAGGPETQYF.

The chain employs TRBV20-1 and TRBJ1-6; TCRdb indicates TRBD1, and absent DNA this call remains unverified. The CDR3 is 15 amino acids. The V gene's germline CDR1 is DFQATT and CDR2 SNEGSKA (reference sequence). CDR3 sequence: CSVTGQGHHNSPLHF.

The chain recombines TRBV7-9 with TRBJ2-1; with no DNA, the TCRdb D assignment of TRBD2 cannot be verified. The CDR3 has 15 residues. The V gene's germline CDR1 is SEHNR and CDR2 FQNEAQ (reference sequence). CDR3 residues: CASSSFSGPYNEQFF.